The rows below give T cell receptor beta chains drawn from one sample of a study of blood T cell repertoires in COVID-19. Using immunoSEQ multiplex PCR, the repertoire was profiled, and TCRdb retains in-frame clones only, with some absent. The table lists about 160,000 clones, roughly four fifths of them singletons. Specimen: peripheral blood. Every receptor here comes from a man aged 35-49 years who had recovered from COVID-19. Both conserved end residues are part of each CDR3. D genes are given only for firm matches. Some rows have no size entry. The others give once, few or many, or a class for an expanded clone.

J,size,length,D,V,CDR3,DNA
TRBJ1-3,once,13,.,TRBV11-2,CASSVLAGNTIYF,TGTGCCAGCAGCGTTTTAGCTGGGAACACCATATATTTT
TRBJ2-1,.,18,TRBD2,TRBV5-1,CASSLASSSGRPGNEQFF,TGCGCCAGCAGCTTGGCCAGTTCTAGCGGGAGGCCGGGCAATGAGCAGTTCTTC
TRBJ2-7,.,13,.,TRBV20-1,CSASQGQYYEQYF,TGCAGTGCTAGTCAGGGGCAGTACTACGAGCAGTACTTC
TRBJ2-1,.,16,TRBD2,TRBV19,CASKRSGTSGGNEQFF,TGTGCCAGTAAAAGGTCCGGGACTAGCGGGGGTAATGAGCAGTTCTTC
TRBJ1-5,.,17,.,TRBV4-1,CASSQLAAGYGNQPQHF,TGCGCCAGCAGCCAATTGGCCGCGGGGTATGGCAATCAGCCCCAGCATTTT
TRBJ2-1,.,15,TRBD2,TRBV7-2,CASSTSGALRHEQFF,TGTGCCAGCTCTACTAGCGGGGCCTTGAGGCATGAGCAGTTCTTC
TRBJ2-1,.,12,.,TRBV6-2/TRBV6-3,CASSLLHNEQFF,TGTGCCAGCAGTCTACTACACAATGAGCAGTTCTTC
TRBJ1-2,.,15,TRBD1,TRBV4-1,CASSQADRVRYGYTF,TGCGCCAGCAGCCAAGCCGACAGGGTTAGATATGGCTACACCTTC
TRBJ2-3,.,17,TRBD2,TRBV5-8,CASSLGGLAVSTDTQYF,TGTGCCAGCAGCTTGGGGGGACTAGCGGTTAGCACAGATACGCAGTATTTT
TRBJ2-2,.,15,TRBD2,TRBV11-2,CASSLELAVTGELFF,TGTGCCAGCAGCTTAGAACTAGCGGTCACCGGGGAGCTGTTTTTT
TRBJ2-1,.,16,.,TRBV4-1,CASSQVGGGPYNEQFF,TGCGCCAGCAGCCAAGTAGGGGGAGGGCCCTACAATGAGCAGTTCTTC
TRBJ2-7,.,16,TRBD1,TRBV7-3,CASSLTGTGGLSEQYF,TGTGCCAGCAGCTTAACGGGCACAGGGGGCTTGTCCGAGCAGTACTTC
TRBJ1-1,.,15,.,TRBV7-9,CASSKTGILNTEAFF,TGTGCCAGCAGCAAAACAGGGATCCTGAACACTGAAGCTTTCTTT
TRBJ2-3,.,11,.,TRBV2,CASSLTDTQYF,TGTGCCAGCAGTCTTACAGATACGCAGTATTTT
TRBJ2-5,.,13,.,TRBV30,CAWSDGEIETQYF,TGTGCCTGGAGTGACGGGGAAATCGAGACCCAGTACTTC
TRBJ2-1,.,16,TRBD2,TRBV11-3,CASSLASGGAWNEQFF,TGTGCCAGCAGCTTAGCTAGCGGGGGGGCCTGGAATGAGCAGTTCTTC
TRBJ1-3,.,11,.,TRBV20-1,CSAGQGNTIYF,TGCAGTGCTGGCCAGGGAAACACCATATATTTT
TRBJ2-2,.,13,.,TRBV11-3,CASSTTGSGELFF,TGTGCCAGCAGCACAACAGGTTCCGGGGAGCTGTTTTTT
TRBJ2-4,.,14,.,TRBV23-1,CASRRRGQPDIQYF,TGCGCCAGCCGAAGGAGGGGGCAACCGGACATTCAGTACTTC
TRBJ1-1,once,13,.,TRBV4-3,CASSRDLEGGAFF,TGCGCCAGCAGCCGGGACCTCGAAGGGGGAGCTTTCTTT
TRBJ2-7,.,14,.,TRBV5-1,CASSLGGLLYEQYF,TGCGCCAGCAGCCTCGGAGGACTACTCTACGAGCAGTACTTC
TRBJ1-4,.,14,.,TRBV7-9,CASSLVQENEKLFF,TGTGCCAGCAGCTTAGTGCAGGAAAATGAAAAACTGTTTTTT
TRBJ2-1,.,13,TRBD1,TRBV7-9,CASSLGTGNEQFF,TGTGCCAGCAGCCTCGGGACAGGCAATGAGCAGTTCTTC
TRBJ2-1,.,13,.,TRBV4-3,CASSQDQETGHFF,TGCGCCAGCAGCCAAGATCAGGAGACAGGACATTTCTTC
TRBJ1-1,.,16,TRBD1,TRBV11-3,CASSSRTGTGDTEAFF,TGTGCCAGCAGCTCTCGGACAGGGACGGGGGACACTGAAGCTTTCTTT
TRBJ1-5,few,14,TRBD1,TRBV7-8,CASSFGTANQPQHF,TGTGCCAGCAGCTTCGGGACAGCCAATCAGCCCCAGCATTTT
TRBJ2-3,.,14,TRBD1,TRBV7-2,CASSHRDSGDTQYF,TGTGCCAGCAGCCACCGGGACAGTGGAGATACGCAGTATTTT
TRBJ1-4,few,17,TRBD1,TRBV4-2,CASSQEGGQGINEKLFF,TGTGCCAGCAGCCAAGAGGGGGGACAGGGTATTAATGAAAAACTGTTTTTT
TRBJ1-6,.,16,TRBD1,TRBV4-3,CASSQEKGQGIEPLHF,TGCGCCAGCAGCCAAGAAAAGGGACAGGGAATAGAACCCCTCCACTTT
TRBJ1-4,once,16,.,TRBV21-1,CASSKGAGATNEKLFF,TGTGCCAGCAGCAAAGGGGCAGGTGCAACTAATGAAAAACTGTTTTTT
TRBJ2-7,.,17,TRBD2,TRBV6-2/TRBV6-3,CASSYPGLAGVSYEQYF,TGTGCCAGCAGTTACCCCGGACTAGCGGGAGTTAGCTACGAGCAGTACTTC
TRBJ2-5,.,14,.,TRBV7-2,CASSLVADQETQYF,TGTGCCAGCAGCTTAGTAGCGGACCAAGAGACCCAGTACTTC
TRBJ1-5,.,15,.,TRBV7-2,CASSSPDRGNQPQHF,TGTGCCAGCAGCTCGCCGGACAGAGGCAATCAGCCCCAGCATTTT
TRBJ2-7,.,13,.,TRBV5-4,CASTVGLSGEQYF,TGTGCCAGCACCGTGGGGCTCTCCGGGGAGCAGTACTTC
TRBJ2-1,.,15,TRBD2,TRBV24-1,CATSEGGGPSNEQFF,TGTGCCACCAGTGAGGGGGGAGGGCCGTCGAATGAGCAGTTCTTC
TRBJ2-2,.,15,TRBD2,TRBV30,CARRRLAGDSGELFF,TGTGCCCGCCGGAGACTAGCGGGAGACAGCGGGGAGCTGTTTTTT
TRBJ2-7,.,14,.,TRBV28,CASREQRISYEQYF,TGTGCCAGCAGAGAACAGCGGATCTCCTACGAGCAGTACTTC
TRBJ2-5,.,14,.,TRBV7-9,CASSLDGERETQYF,TGTGCCAGCAGCTTAGACGGGGAAAGGGAGACCCAGTACTTC
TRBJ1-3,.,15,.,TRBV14,CASSQEWQPGNTIYF,TGTGCCAGCAGCCAAGAATGGCAACCTGGAAACACCATATATTTT
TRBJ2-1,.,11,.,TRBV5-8,CASSVLHEQFF,TGTGCCAGCAGCGTTCTCCATGAGCAGTTCTTC
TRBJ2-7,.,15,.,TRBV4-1,CASRGRVGEVYEQYF,TGCGCCAGCAGGGGCCGGGTGGGAGAAGTATACGAGCAGTACTTC
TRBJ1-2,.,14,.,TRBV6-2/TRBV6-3,CASSTQTPNYGYTF,TGTGCCAGCAGTACACAGACCCCTAACTATGGCTACACCTTC